Presented here are 16 T cell receptor beta chains from one specimen sequenced in a study of blood T cells in healthy people across ages. It was with a sample-barcoded 5' primer and a J-beta primer mix that a second PCR of roughly 6 to 12 cycles was run. TCRdb re-derived calls from the 5' RACE reads in MiXCR, one entry per CDR3 protein. The sample contains around 1,700,000 distinct CDR3 sequences, 25% to 30% of which appear only once. Sequences were obtained from blood. The receptors shown here come from a woman in her twenties or thirties in good health.

This rearrangement joins TRBV25-1 to TRBJ2-5, with a weak D call TRBD2 (5 bases). CDR3 length: 15 amino acids. The V end lost 2 bases, the J end lost 1 base, and 11 bases lay between the germline ends. CDR1 MGHDK and CDR2 SYGVNS come from the germline V gene. This CDR3 is CASSEPGETQETQYF. The CDR3 DNA follows: TGTGCCAGCAGTGAACCCGGGGAGACCCAAGAGACCCAGTACTTC.

This clonotype was counted ten times or more. This chain connects TRBV12-3 or TRBV12-4 to TRBJ2-1; 10 bases fit TRBD1. The CDR3 runs 14 residues. J gave up 8 bases and V 6 bases, and 7 bases lay outside the gene matches. CDR3 sequence: CASSPRQGADEQFF. In DNA, the CDR3 is TGTGCCAGCAGCCCTAGACAGGGGGCTGATGAGCAGTTCTTC.

The chain is built from TRBV12-3 or TRBV12-4 and TRBJ2-2; the D gene is possibly TRBD1 (6 bases). V lost 6 bases, J lost 5 bases, and 10 bases lay in between. The CDR3 runs to 13 residues. CDR3 coding DNA: TGTGCCAGCAGACAACAGGGAACCGGGGAGCTGTTTTTT. This sequence encodes CASRQQGTGELFF.

This clonotype was recorded many times. The chain links TRBV7-3 to TRBJ2-7, with 9 bases identical to TRBD1. This CDR3 region has 14 residues. V shed 2 bases and J 3 bases; nucleotides not matched to a gene: 2. The germline V gene has CDR1 SGHTA and CDR2 FQGTGA. Here the CDR3 reads CASSLWTGDYEQYF. CDR3 in DNA: TGTGCCAGCAGCTTATGGACAGGGGACTACGAGCAGTACTTC.

This clonotype has only a few counts. The chain joins TRBV12-3 or TRBV12-4 to TRBJ1-3, with 7 bases identical to TRBD1. CDR3 length: 16 amino acids. With 4 bases clipped from V and 2 bases from J, the junction kept 8 bases outside the gene matches. CDR3 bases: TGTGCCAGCAGTTCGCCGCCACAGGGGCCTGGAAACACCATATATTTT. Residues: CASSSPPQGPGNTIYF.

This clonotype was seen a few times. The chain recombines TRBV6-1 with TRBJ2-3; 9 bases map to TRBD2. This CDR3 comprises 14 residues. Germline trimming cut 7 bases from V and 5 bases from J; bases unmatched to any gene: 7. Germline lookup yields CDR1 MNHNS and CDR2 SASEGT. CDR3 nucleotide sequence: TGTGCCAGCATCCCGGGACTAGCAGTAGATACGCAGTATTTT. Its translation is CASIPGLAVDTQYF.

There are many counts of this clonotype. V gene TRBV7-9 combines with J gene TRBJ2-7; 7 nucleotides agree with TRBD1. V lost 2 bases and J lost 4; bases outside the gene matches: 8. Germline V gives CDR1 SEHNR, CDR2 FQNEAQ (reference sequence). The CDR3 is 15 amino acids. The CDR3 reads CASSLYYRGKYEQYF. CDR3 DNA sequence: TGTGCCAGCAGCTTATACTACAGGGGCAAGTACGAGCAGTACTTC.

As to this clonotype: The germline gene is not matched at one end of the junction; a read error may be the cause. DNA for the CDR3: TGTGCCGGCAGTTACTCGACTAGGAACCGAGTGTTGGAGTATTTT. Translating gives CAGSYSTRNRVLEYF. The chain is built from TRBV6-5 and TRBJ2-3, with a tentative D call TRBD2 (6 bases). The CDR3 contains 15 residues. CDR1 is MNHEY and CDR2 is SVGAGI in the germline V gene.

The chain carries TRBV20-1 and TRBJ2-2; D gene uncertain. From germline, CDR1 is DFQATT and CDR2 SNEGSKA (reference sequence). V was pared by 4 bases and J by 0 bases, with 6 bases between. CDR3 size: 13 residues. As DNA, the CDR3 is TGCAGTGCTACCGGCTCGAACACCGGGGAGCTGTTTTTT. Encoded protein: CSATGSNTGELFF.

This clonotype was picked up many times. The chain joins TRBV29-1 to TRBJ2-7; the match to TRBD2 covers 10 bases. The ends lost 4 bases at V and 5 bases at J; junction bases unmatched: 5. CDR3 length equals 13 residues. Germline V gene lookup returns CDR1 SQVTM and CDR2 ANQGSEA. The CDR3 is CSVVRTSGNEQYF. CDR3 sequence (DNA): TGCAGCGTTGTGAGGACTAGCGGAAACGAGCAGTACTTC.

Concerning this clonotype itself: Just one base apart from a much larger clone, this may be a read error. The chain employs TRBV7-2 and TRBJ2-6; 7 bases map to TRBD1. Per the germline V gene, CDR1 is SGHTA and CDR2 is FQGNSA. The length of the CDR3 is 20 residues. Here the CDR3 DNA reads TGTGACAGCAGAATGCAAGTGGACAGGTCAACGGGCTCTGGGGCCAACGTCCTGACTTTC. This sequence encodes CDSRMQVDRSTGSGANVLTF.

The chain has TRBV14 and TRBJ2-1; TRBD2 aligns across 7 bases. The CDR3 runs 17 residues. The V gene end was trimmed by 1 base and the J gene end by 6 bases; junction bases not matched to a gene: 12. Germline V gene sequence: CDR1 SGHDN, CDR2 FVKESK. The CDR3: CASSQVLRLAETNEQFF. DNA of the CDR3: TGTGCCAGCAGCCAAGTATTAAGGCTAGCGGAAACCAATGAGCAGTTCTTC. The full variable domain, completed using reference TRBV14 and TRBJ2-1, is EAGVTQFPSHSVIEKGQTVTLRCDPISGHDNLYWYRRVMGKEIKFLLHFVKESKQDESGMPNNRFLAERTGGTYSTLKVQPAELEDSGVYFCASSQVLRLAETNEQFFGPGTRLTVL.

This chain uses TRBV12-5 with TRBJ2-1, with D perhaps matching TRBD2 (6 bases). V shed 0 bases and J shed 7 bases, with 13 bases lying between them. This CDR3 is 15 amino acids long. Germline V gene lookup returns CDR1 LGHNT and CDR2 FRNRAP. CDR3 DNA sequence: TGTGCTAGTGGTTTGGTAGGGACTCCAAATAATGAGCAGTTCTTC. Its protein product is CASGLVGTPNNEQFF.

This clonotype was counted a few times. This chain links TRBV29-1 with TRBJ1-1; tentative D call: TRBD1 (5 bases). V gave up 2 bases and J gave up 4 bases, with 11 bases separating them. CDR3 length: 13 amino acids. Germline V gene sequence: CDR1 SQVTM, CDR2 ANQGSEA. CDR3 sequence: CSVETTVGTEAFF. The CDR3 DNA sequence: TGCAGCGTTGAAACGACAGTCGGCACTGAAGCTTTCTTT.

The rearrangement links TRBV12-3 or TRBV12-4 to TRBJ1-2; 7 nucleotides match TRBD1. This CDR3 region has 14 residues. V lost 6 bases, J lost 4 bases, and 8 bases stayed unmatched. Written as DNA, the CDR3 is TGTGCCAGCAGCATTACACAGGGGCCCTATGGCTACACCTTC. Its translation is CASSITQGPYGYTF.

This clonotype has a count of ten or more. V gene TRBV5-1 combines with J gene TRBJ2-3; D ambiguous. Per germline, CDR1 SGHRS and CDR2 YFSETQ. Deletions cut 3 bases from V and 2 bases from J, with 10 bases between. CDR3 size: 14 residues. The CDR3: CASSSDASTDTQYF. The CDR3 DNA sequence: TGCGCCAGCAGCTCCGACGCTTCCACAGATACGCAGTATTTT.